At least ten counts were recorded for the clone carrying this T cell receptor beta chain. The antigen is not known. A second about 7 to 11 cycle PCR used barcoded and J-beta primers. TCRdb fed the 5' RACE reads into MiXCR, producing one record per CDR3 protein. The sample includes 700,000 to 950,000 distinct CDR3 sequences, about 40% of them seen just once. The data were taken from a study of blood T cells in healthy people across ages. The wider study: Researchers report that template switching captured about one barcoded beta molecule per two T cells.

The CDR3 has 15 residues. Trimming removed 5 bases from V and 4 bases from J; junction bases left unmatched: 7. Germline CDR1 is MNHNY and CDR2 is SVGAGI (reference sequence). Whole-study results and caveats: The percentage of naive T cells correlated strongly with TCR beta diversity. Researchers said unsorted PBMCs prevented a conclusive naive versus antigen-experienced comparison.

The specimen was blood. This clonotype originated in a woman aged 55-69 years in good health. The rearrangement links TRBV6-6 to TRBJ2-1; 8 bases fit TRBD1. The CDR3 nucleotides are TGTGCCAGCAGTCCGGGACAGGCGTTTTACAATGAGCAGTTCTTC. This translates into CASSPGQAFYNEQFF.